This TCR beta chain came from a study of cytomegalovirus exposure and HLA in healthy donors. Findings and caveats of the study: The only immune exposure information that was available was CMV serostatus.

With respect to this clone: What it binds is unknown.

The study ran its PCR with 60 Vbeta and 13 Jbeta primers. The assay was immunoSEQ multiplex PCR, and TCRdb's table has in-frame clones only and misses some. The sample contains 130,000 to 150,000 clones, 65% to 85% of which appear only once. The CDR3 spans 16 residues. V shed 7 bases and J 1 base; nucleotides not matched to a gene: 11. Sequencing was performed on PBMCs. The rearrangement joins TRBV6-7 to TRBJ2-3; 7 nucleotides match TRBD1. TRBV6-7 qualifies as an ORF whose function is uncertain. This TCR was sampled from a woman between 40 and 55 years old in good health and CMV-seropositive. The CDR3 nucleotides are TGTGCCAGCACCACCTTCCGGGACAGAGGCACAGATACGCAGTATTTT. Translation gives CASTTFRDRGTDTQYF.